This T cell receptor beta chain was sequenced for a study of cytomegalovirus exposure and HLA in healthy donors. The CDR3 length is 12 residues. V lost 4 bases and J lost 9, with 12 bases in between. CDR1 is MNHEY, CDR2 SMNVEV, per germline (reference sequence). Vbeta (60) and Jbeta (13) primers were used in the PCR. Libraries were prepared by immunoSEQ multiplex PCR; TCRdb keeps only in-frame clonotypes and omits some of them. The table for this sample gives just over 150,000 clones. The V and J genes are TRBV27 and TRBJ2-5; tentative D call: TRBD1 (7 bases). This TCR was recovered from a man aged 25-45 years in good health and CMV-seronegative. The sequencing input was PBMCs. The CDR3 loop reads CASSYPRGAQYF. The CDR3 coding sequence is TGTGCCAGCAGTTACCCCAGGGGGGCCCAGTACTTC.